This passage covers 2 T cell receptor beta chains from one sample sequenced in a study of early T cells in non-severe SARS-CoV-2 infection. A single record per CDR3 protein comes from TCRdb applying MiXCR to the 5' RACE reads. This repertoire shows 100,000 to 150,000 distinct CDR3 sequences, more than 13% found once; its top ten account for 21%. Source material: whole blood. The receptors were sampled from an adult who was a healthcare worker with PCR-confirmed SARS-CoV-2 infection or an uninfected control (not recorded which).

This chain joins TRBV9 and TRBJ1-6, with D perhaps matching TRBD1 (6 bases). The V end lost 3 bases, the J end lost 6 bases, and 16 bases lay between the germline ends. CDR3 length equals 16 residues. The germline CDR1 and CDR2 sequences are SGDLS and YYNGEE. The CDR3 reads CASSAPPGQLNSPLHF. For the CDR3, the DNA is TGTGCCAGCAGCGCCCCTCCGGGACAACTTAATTCACCCCTCCACTTT.

The chain is built from TRBV6-6 and TRBJ1-1; no clear D. Germline CDR1 is MNHNY and CDR2 is SVGAGI (reference sequence). The CDR3 sequence is 11 residues long. The V and J ends lost 7 bases and 4 bases respectively, with 7 bases between them. The CDR3 here is CASKSSTEAFF. CDR3 in DNA: TGTGCCAGCAAGAGCAGCACTGAAGCTTTCTTT.